The 10 T cell receptor beta chains presented below share a single source sample, sequenced in a study of a mutant IDH1 vaccine in newly diagnosed glioma. Their antigens are not known. Specified time point: week 11, during vaccination. Each vaccine dose was 300 ug of mutant IDH1 20-mer peptide, with topical imiquimod. Only in-frame clones appear in the TCRdb table, and some are missing; sequencing was by immunoSEQ multiplex PCR. The profile shows tens of thousands of clones, about 91% of them singletons. The sample consisted of PBMCs, taken from a glioma patient whose treatment included an IDH1 peptide vaccine. The receptors stem from a man between 45 and 60 years old with glioma.

This sequence joins TRBV7-2 and TRBJ2-2; no firm D call. The V end lost 3 bases, the J end lost 6 bases, and 5 bases lay between the germline ends. Germline V gene data show CDR1 as SGHTA and CDR2 as FQGNSA. This CDR3 has 12 residues. The CDR3 DNA follows: TGTGCCAGCAGCTTTGGCCCCGGGGAGCTGTTTTTT. Protein product: CASSFGPGELFF.

This clone occurred a few times. The chain employs TRBV6-1 and TRBJ1-1; TRBD1 is a possible D gene (6 bases). Germline V gene data show CDR1 as MNHNS and CDR2 as SASEGT. The CDR3 covers 15 residues. V was trimmed by 6 bases and J by 4 bases, leaving 18 bases between them. The CDR3 spells CASSAVQGGSTEAFF. The CDR3 DNA reads TGTGCCAGCAGCGCGGTACAGGGTGGTAGCACTGAAGCTTTCTTT.

J is TRBJ1-3 and V is TRBV7-9; TRBD1 is a possible D gene (5 bases). Deletions cut 1 base from V and 2 bases from J, with 6 bases between. Germline loops: CDR1 SEHNR, CDR2 FQNEAQ (reference sequence). The CDR3 has 14 residues. The DNA of the CDR3 is TGTGCCAGCAGCTTAGTGGGACCTGGAAACACCATATATTTT. Translating it yields CASSLVGPGNTIYF.

The rearrangement links TRBV10-3 to TRBJ2-5; D gene ambiguous. V dropped 2 bases and J dropped 5 bases, with 9 bases sitting between them. CDR1 and CDR2 (germline): ENHRY, SYGVKD. This CDR3 is built from 13 residues. The CDR3 reads CAISEGVRETQYF. CDR3 bases: TGTGCCATCAGTGAGGGGGTTCGGGAGACCCAGTACTTC.

The V and J genes are TRBV19 and TRBJ2-7; TRBD1 aligns across 8 bases. The CDR3 is 14 amino acids. Unmatched junction bases numbered 7, after V lost 6 bases and J lost 3 bases. Germline CDR1 reads LNHDA; CDR2 reads SQIVND (reference sequence). The CDR3 protein is CASRAGTGIYEQYF. The CDR3 DNA reads as TGTGCCAGTAGGGCCGGGACAGGCATCTACGAGCAGTACTTC.

The chain links TRBV2 to TRBJ2-1; D might be TRBD2 (5 bases). Trimming removed 4 bases at V and 2 bases at J, with 12 bases between. This CDR3 is 15 amino acids long. CDR1 is SNHLY, CDR2 FYNNEI, per germline. The CDR3 spells CASSVRAGAYNEQFF. CDR3 bases: TGTGCCAGCAGTGTCCGGGCGGGCGCCTACAATGAGCAGTTCTTC.

The chain links TRBV19 to TRBJ2-2; 11 nucleotides align to TRBD1. Germline V lookup: CDR1 LNHDA, CDR2 SQIVND (reference sequence). CDR3 length equals 19 residues. The V gene end was trimmed by 9 bases and the J gene end by 0 bases; junction bases not matched to a gene: 15. In DNA form, the CDR3 reads TGTGCCAGCACTACGCGGACAGGGGGCGCGGTGGCGAACACCGGGGAGCTGTTTTTT. Amino acid sequence: CASTTRTGGAVANTGELFF.

This clone was observed a handful of times. J is TRBJ1-4 and V is TRBV4-3; D is unclear. V was clipped by 4 bases and J by 5 bases, with 14 bases between them. This CDR3 has 15 residues. Germline CDR1 and CDR2: LGHNA and YSLEER. CDR3 sequence reads: CASSRLTLINEKLFF. DNA for the CDR3: TGCGCCAGCAGCCGACTGACACTGATCAATGAAAAACTGTTTTTT.

This chain uses TRBV7-6 with TRBJ1-2; D unresolved. V dropped 5 bases and J dropped 4 bases, with 11 bases sitting between them. The CDR3 length is 13 residues. Germline V gene data show CDR1 as SGHVS and CDR2 as FNYEAQ. CDR3: CASSRGVVYGYTF. CDR3 DNA: TGTGCCAGCAGCCGCGGGGTGGTCTATGGCTACACCTTC.

This sequence joins TRBV4-1 and TRBJ1-6, with 7 bases aligning to TRBD1. The CDR3 is made up of 16 amino acids. Germline-derived CDR1 and CDR2 are MGHRA and YSYEKL. Trimming removed 0 bases from V and 6 bases from J; junction bases left unmatched: 5. As DNA, the CDR3 is TGCGCCAGCAGCCAAGATCTGGGGACAGCTAATTCACCCCTCCACTTT. Protein: CASSQDLGTANSPLHF.